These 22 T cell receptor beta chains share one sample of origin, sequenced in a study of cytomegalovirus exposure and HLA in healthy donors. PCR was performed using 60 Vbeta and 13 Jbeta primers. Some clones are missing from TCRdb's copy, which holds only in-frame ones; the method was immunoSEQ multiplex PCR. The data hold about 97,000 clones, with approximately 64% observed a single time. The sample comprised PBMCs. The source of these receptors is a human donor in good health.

CDR3 bases: TGTGCCAGCAGTCTATCAGGACAGTCTAACACTGAAGCTTTCTTT. This gives the protein CASSLSGQSNTEAFF. The chain links TRBV6-4 to TRBJ1-1; possibly TRBD1 for D (6 bases). The germline V gene encodes CDR1 MRHNA and CDR2 SNTAGT. V was pared by 5 bases and J by 2 bases, with 15 bases between. This CDR3 has 15 amino acids.

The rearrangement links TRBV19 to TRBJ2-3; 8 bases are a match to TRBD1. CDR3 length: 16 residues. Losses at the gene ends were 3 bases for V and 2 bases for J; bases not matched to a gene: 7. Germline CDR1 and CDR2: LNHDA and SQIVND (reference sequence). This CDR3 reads CASSMWRQGHTDTQYF. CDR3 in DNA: TGTGCCAGTAGTATGTGGAGACAGGGGCACACAGATACGCAGTATTTT.

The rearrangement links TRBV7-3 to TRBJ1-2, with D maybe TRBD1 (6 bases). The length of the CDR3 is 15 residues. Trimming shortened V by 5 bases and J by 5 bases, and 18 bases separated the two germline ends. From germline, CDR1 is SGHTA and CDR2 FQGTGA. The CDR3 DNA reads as TGTGCCAGCAGCCCAAGGGCAGGGGTTCGGTATGGCTACACCTTC. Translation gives CASSPRAGVRYGYTF.

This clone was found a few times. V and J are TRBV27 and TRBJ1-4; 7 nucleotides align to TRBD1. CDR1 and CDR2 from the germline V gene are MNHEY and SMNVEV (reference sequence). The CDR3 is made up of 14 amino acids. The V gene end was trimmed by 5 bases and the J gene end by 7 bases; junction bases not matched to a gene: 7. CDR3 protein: CASSITDRVEKLFF. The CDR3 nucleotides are TGTGCCAGCAGTATCACCGACAGGGTTGAAAAACTGTTTTTT. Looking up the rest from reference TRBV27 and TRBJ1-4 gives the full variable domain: EAQVTQNPRYLITVTGKKLTVTCSQNMNHEYMSWYRQDPGLGLRQIYYSMNVEVTDKGDVPEGYKVSRKEKRNFPLILESPSPNQTSLYFCASSITDRVEKLFFGSGTQLSVL.

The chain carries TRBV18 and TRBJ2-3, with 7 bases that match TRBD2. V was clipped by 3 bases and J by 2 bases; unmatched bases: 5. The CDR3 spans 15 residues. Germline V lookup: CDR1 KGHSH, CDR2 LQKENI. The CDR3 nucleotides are TGTGCCAGCTCACCGGCTAGCGGATACACAGATACGCAGTATTTT. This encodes CASSPASGYTDTQYF.

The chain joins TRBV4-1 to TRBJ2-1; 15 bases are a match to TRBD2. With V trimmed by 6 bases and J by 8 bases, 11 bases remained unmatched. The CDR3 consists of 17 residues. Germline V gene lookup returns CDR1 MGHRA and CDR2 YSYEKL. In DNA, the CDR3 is TGCGCCAGCAGTAAAAATCAGGGACTAGCGGGAGGTGATGAGCAGTTCTTC. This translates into CASSKNQGLAGGDEQFF.

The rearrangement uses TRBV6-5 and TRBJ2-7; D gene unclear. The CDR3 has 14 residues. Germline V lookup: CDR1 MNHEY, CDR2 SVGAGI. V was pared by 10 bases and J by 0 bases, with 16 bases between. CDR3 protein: CAIARTRSSYEQYF. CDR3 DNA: TGTGCCATCGCTCGTACACGAAGCTCCTACGAGCAGTACTTC.

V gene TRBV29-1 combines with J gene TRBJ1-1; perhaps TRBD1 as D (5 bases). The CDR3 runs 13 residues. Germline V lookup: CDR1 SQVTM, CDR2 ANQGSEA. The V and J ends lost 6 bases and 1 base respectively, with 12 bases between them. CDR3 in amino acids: CSVGGRKNTEAFF. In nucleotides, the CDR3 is TGCAGCGTGGGGGGACGGAAGAACACTGAAGCTTTCTTT. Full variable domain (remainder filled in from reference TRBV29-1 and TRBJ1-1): SAVISQKPSRDICQRGTSLTIQCQVDSQVTMMFWYRQQPGQSLTLIATANQGSEATYESGFVIDKFPISRPNLTFSTLTVSNMSPEDSSIYLCSVGGRKNTEAFFGQGTRLTVV.

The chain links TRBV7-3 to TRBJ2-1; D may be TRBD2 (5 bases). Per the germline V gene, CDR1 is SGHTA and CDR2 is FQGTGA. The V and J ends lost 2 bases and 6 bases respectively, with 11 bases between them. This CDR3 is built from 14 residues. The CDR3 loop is CASSLLASSNEQFF. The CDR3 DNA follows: TGTGCCAGCAGCTTACTAGCTTCTAGCAATGAGCAGTTCTTC.

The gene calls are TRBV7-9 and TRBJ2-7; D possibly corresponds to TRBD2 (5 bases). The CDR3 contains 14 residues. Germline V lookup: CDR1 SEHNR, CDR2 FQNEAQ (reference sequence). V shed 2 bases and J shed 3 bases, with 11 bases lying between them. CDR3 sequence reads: CASSLTRTGYEQYF. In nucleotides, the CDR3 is TGTGCCAGCAGCTTAACACGGACTGGCTACGAGCAGTACTTC.

The CDR3 nucleotides read TGCGCCAGCAGCCCGCTGGGACAGGTCAACTATGGCTACACCTTC. Its translation is CASSPLGQVNYGYTF. This rearrangement joins TRBV5-1 to TRBJ1-2; 8 bases match TRBD1. This CDR3 region has 15 residues. V lost 4 bases, J lost 2 bases, and 7 bases stayed unmatched. CDR1 is SGHRS, CDR2 YFSETQ, per germline.

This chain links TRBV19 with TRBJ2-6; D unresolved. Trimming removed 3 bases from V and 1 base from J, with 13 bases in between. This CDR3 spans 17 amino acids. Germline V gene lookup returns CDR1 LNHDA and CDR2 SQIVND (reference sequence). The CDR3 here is CASSIGWAASGANVLTF. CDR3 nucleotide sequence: TGTGCCAGTAGTATCGGTTGGGCTGCTTCTGGGGCCAACGTCCTGACTTTC. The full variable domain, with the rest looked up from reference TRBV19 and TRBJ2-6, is DGGITQSPKYLFRKEGQNVTLSCEQNLNHDAMYWYRQDPGQGLRLIYYSQIVNDFQKGDIAEGYSVSREKKESFPLTVTSAQKNPTAFYLCASSIGWAASGANVLTFGAGSRLTVL.

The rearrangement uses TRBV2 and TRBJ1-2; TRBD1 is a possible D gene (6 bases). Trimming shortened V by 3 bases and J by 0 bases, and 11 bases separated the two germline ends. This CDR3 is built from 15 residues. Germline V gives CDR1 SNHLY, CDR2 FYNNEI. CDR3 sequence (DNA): TGTGCCAGCAGTGAGCGGGGGCCCGCTAACTATGGCTACACCTTC. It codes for CASSERGPANYGYTF.

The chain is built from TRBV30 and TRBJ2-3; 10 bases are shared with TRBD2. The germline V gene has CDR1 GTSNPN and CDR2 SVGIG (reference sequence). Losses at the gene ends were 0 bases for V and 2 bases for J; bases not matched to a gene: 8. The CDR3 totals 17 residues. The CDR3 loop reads CAWSVPGLAAATDTQYF. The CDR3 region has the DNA TGTGCCTGGAGTGTACCCGGACTAGCGGCCGCCACAGATACGCAGTATTTT.

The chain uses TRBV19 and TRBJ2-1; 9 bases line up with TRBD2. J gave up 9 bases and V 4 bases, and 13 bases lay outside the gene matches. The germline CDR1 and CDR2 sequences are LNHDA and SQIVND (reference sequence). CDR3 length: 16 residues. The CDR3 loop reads CASSTLSGGSSGEQFF. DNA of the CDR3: TGTGCCAGTAGTACCCTTAGCGGGGGAAGTTCAGGTGAGCAGTTCTTC. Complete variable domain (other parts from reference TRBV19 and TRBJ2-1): DGGITQSPKYLFRKEGQNVTLSCEQNLNHDAMYWYRQDPGQGLRLIYYSQIVNDFQKGDIAEGYSVSREKKESFPLTVTSAQKNPTAFYLCASSTLSGGSSGEQFFGPGTRLTVL.

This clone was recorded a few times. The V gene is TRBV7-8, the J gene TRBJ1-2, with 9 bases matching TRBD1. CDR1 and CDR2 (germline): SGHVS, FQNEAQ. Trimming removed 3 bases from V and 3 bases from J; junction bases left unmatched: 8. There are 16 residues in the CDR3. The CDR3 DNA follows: TGTGCCAGCAGCTTGATGACAGGGGGAGACGACTATGGCTACACCTTC. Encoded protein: CASSLMTGGDDYGYTF. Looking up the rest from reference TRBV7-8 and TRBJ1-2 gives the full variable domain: GAGVSQSPRYKVAKRGQDVALRCDPISGHVSLFWYQQALGQGPEFLTYFQNEAQLDKSGLPSDRFFAERPEGSVSTLKIQRTQQEDSAVYLCASSLMTGGDDYGYTFGSGTRLTVV.

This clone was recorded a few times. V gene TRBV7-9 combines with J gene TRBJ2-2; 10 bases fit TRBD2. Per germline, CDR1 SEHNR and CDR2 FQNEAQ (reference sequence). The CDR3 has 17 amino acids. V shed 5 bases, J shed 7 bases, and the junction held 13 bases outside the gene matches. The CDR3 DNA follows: TGTGCCAGCAGCAAGATCGCGAGCGGGAGGGCCGACGGGGAGCTGTTTTTT. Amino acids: CASSKIASGRADGELFF.

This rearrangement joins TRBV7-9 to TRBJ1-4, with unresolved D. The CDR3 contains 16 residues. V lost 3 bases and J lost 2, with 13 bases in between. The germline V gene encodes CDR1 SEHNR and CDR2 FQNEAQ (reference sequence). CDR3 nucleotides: TGTGCCAGCAGCTTGTCGGGAGGGAAGACTAATGAAAAACTGTTTTTT. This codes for CASSLSGGKTNEKLFF.

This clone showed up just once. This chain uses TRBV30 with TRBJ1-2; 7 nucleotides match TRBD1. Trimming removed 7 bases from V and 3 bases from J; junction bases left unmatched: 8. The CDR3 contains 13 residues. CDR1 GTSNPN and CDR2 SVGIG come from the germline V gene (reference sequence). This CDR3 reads CAYNRGMDYGYTF. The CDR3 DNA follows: TGTGCCTATAACAGGGGAATGGACTATGGCTACACCTTC.

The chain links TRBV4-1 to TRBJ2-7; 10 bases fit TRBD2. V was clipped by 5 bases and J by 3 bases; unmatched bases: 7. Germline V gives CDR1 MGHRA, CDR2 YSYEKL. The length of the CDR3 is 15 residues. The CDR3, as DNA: TGCGCCAGCAGCGTTCGGACTAGCGGCCTCTACGAGCAGTACTTC. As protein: CASSVRTSGLYEQYF.

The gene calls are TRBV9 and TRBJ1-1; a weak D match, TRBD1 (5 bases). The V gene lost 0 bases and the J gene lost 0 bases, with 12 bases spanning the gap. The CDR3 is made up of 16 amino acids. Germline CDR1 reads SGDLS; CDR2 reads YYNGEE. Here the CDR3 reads CASSVGQLLMNTEAFF. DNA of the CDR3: TGTGCCAGCAGCGTAGGACAGCTACTCATGAACACTGAAGCTTTCTTT.

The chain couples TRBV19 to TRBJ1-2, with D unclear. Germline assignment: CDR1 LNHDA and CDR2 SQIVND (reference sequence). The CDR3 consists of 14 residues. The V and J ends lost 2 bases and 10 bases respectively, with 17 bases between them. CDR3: CASSIPRNLEDYTF. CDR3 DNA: TGTGCCAGTAGTATACCGAGGAACCTCGAAGACTACACCTTC.